The 25 T cell receptor beta chains reported below all come from one sample, sequenced in a study of T cell responses to AZD1222 COVID-19 vaccine. Produced via immunoSEQ multiplex PCR; TCRdb's table is partial and in-frame only. This sample has roughly 180,000 clones, with about 94% found just once. Here the sequenced sample was peripheral blood, taken on day 0 of AZD1222 vaccination. The receptors originated from an adult in good health.

The chain uses TRBV18 and TRBJ1-1; TRBD1 matches 8 bases. CDR3 length: 14 amino acids. Germline CDR1 reads KGHSH; CDR2 reads LQKENI. V lost 5 bases, J lost 1 base, and 3 bases stayed unmatched. The CDR3 spells CASSAGGWNTEAFF. Written as DNA, the CDR3 is TGTGCCAGCTCAGCAGGGGGCTGGAACACTGAAGCTTTCTTT.

The rearrangement uses TRBV6-5 and TRBJ1-1, with unresolved D. The germline gives CDR1 MNHEY, CDR2 SVGAGI. The CDR3 totals 13 residues. Trimming stripped 0 bases from V and 6 bases from J, with 8 bases between. CDR3 region: CASSYSVAAEAFF. The CDR3 DNA sequence: TGTGCCAGCAGTTACTCGGTGGCGGCTGAAGCTTTCTTT.

The rearrangement joins TRBV11-2 to TRBJ2-1; TRBD2 might be the D (6 bases). CDR1 is SGHAT, CDR2 FQNNGV, per germline. The CDR3 loop spans 16 amino acids. With 5 bases removed from V and 5 bases from J, the gap between germline ends came to 19 bases. The DNA for the CDR3 is TGTGCCAGCAGCCCCCATCTAGCGAAAGGGGACAATGAGCAGTTCTTC. Translation gives CASSPHLAKGDNEQFF.

V is TRBV28 and J is TRBJ2-5; D not resolved. V gave up 5 bases and J gave up 1 base, with 11 bases separating them. The CDR3 contains 14 residues. CDR1 and CDR2 (germline): MDHEN, SYDVKM. This CDR3 is CASSRPPPQETQYF. The CDR3 nucleotides are TGTGCCAGCAGTAGGCCCCCACCCCAAGAGACCCAGTACTTC.

V usage is TRBV19 and J usage is TRBJ1-2, with D possibly matching TRBD1 (6 bases). Trimming took 1 base from V and 8 from J, leaving 11 bases between them. The CDR3 is 13 amino acids. Germline V gene data show CDR1 as LNHDA and CDR2 as SQIVND (reference sequence). Written as DNA, the CDR3 is TGTGCCAGTAGTATAGTGGGGGGCCAAGGCTACACCTTC. Encoded protein: CASSIVGGQGYTF.

The rearrangement uses TRBV29-1 and TRBJ1-1; D is possibly TRBD1 (6 bases). Trimming took 0 bases from V and 11 from J, leaving 16 bases between them. CDR3 length: 13 residues. Germline V CDR1 and CDR2: SQVTM, ANQGSEA. The CDR3 spells CSVEDLGGSYAFF. The CDR3 region has the DNA TGCAGCGTTGAAGATCTAGGGGGTAGCTATGCTTTCTTT. The complete variable domain, with remaining parts taken from reference TRBV29-1 and TRBJ1-1, reads SAVISQKPSRDICQRGTSLTIQCQVDSQVTMMFWYRQQPGQSLTLIATANQGSEATYESGFVIDKFPISRPNLTFSTLTVSNMSPEDSSIYLCSVEDLGGSYAFFGQGTRLTVV.

Only a few counts were recorded for this clone. This chain joins TRBV5-1 and TRBJ2-7; no firm D call. Germline V gives CDR1 SGHRS, CDR2 YFSETQ. CDR3 size: 11 residues. V shed 4 bases and J shed 10 bases, with 12 bases lying between them. CDR3 in amino acids: CASSTDGQQYF. CDR3 sequence (DNA): TGCGCCAGCAGCACGGACGGGCAACAGTACTTC.

The rearrangement joins TRBV11-3 to TRBJ2-5, with D uncertain. CDR3 length equals 14 residues. The V end was cut by 1 base, the J end by 2 bases, with 8 bases between. Germline V gene data show CDR1 as SGHNT and CDR2 as YENEEA. The CDR3 here is CASSLGFGQETQYF. CDR3 nucleotide sequence: TGTGCCAGCAGCTTAGGTTTCGGACAAGAGACCCAGTACTTC.

This chain uses TRBV14 with TRBJ2-1; tentatively, D is TRBD1 or TRBD2 (5 bases each). Trimming cost V 2 bases and J 8 bases, with 16 bases left between them. The CDR3 runs 15 residues. CDR1 and CDR2 from the germline V gene are SGHDN and FVKESK. CDR3 in DNA: TGTGCCAGCAGCCAACGGGGACGGCCTAGGGATGAGCAGTTCTTC. Translation gives CASSQRGRPRDEQFF.

The chain has TRBV3-1 (or the pseudogene TRBV3-2) and TRBJ1-1; no definite D call. There are 12 residues in the CDR3. Looked up from germline, CDR1 is LGHDT and CDR2 is YNNKEL (reference sequence). Between the trimmed V and J ends, which lost 1 base and 8 bases, there was a span of 8 bases. CDR3 region: CASSQGGSEAFF. The CDR3 DNA reads as TGTGCCAGCAGCCAAGGCGGCTCGGAAGCTTTCTTT.

The CDR3 bases are TGTGCCACCAGTGATTTGGGCCTAATCAACATCAAACTCCGGTCCCAGCATTTT. It translates to CATSDLGLINIKLRSQHF. The J gene is TRBJ1-5, the V gene TRBV24-1; D is ambiguous. CDR1 is KGHDR, CDR2 SFDVKD, per germline. V dropped 0 bases and J dropped 11 bases, with 25 bases sitting between them. This CDR3 is 18 amino acids long.

The rearrangement uses TRBV6-5 and TRBJ1-1, with D perhaps matching TRBD1 (6 bases). This CDR3 comprises 14 residues. Germline CDR1 and CDR2: MNHEY and SVGAGI. V was clipped by 8 bases and J by 4 bases, with 17 bases between them. The CDR3 region is CASDTGTKFTEAFF. The CDR3 coding sequence is TGTGCCAGCGACACCGGGACAAAATTCACTGAAGCTTTCTTT.

This sequence joins TRBV11-2 and TRBJ2-7, with D perhaps TRBD2 (7 bases). Germline V lookup: CDR1 SGHAT, CDR2 FQNNGV. CDR3 length equals 16 residues. V lost 1 base and J lost 2, with 15 bases in between. The CDR3 DNA is TGTGCCAGCAGCTTAGTTCGTCCGGGGGGCCCCTACGAGCAGTACTTC. The encoded protein is CASSLVRPGGPYEQYF.

The gene calls are TRBV9 and TRBJ1-1, with TRBD1 as a possible D gene (5 bases). Germline V gene sequence: CDR1 SGDLS, CDR2 YYNGEE. V was shortened by 3 bases and J by 4 bases, with 16 bases between the two germline ends. The CDR3 has 15 amino acids. The CDR3 DNA reads TGTGCCAGCAGCGAAGAAGACAGTTTCCTCACTGAAGCTTTCTTT. This sequence encodes CASSEEDSFLTEAFF.

Worth noting for this clone: The junction does not match germline at one end; this may be a read error. This chain uses TRBV20-1 with TRBJ2-1; 8 bases map to TRBD2. Germline loops: CDR1 DFQATT, CDR2 SNEGSKA (reference sequence). This CDR3 has 11 residues. The CDR3 bases are TGCAGTGCTAGTAGCGGGACGACGAGGGTCTTC. The encoded protein is CSASSGTTRVF.

V is TRBV7-6 and J is TRBJ2-7; D not resolved. The CDR3 is 15 amino acids. V was shortened by 5 bases and J by 9 bases, with 23 bases between the two germline ends. Germline-derived CDR1 and CDR2 are SGHVS and FNYEAQ. The CDR3 coding sequence is TGTGCCAGCAGCCTAACCCGGGCGCGAAGTACCGGGCAGTACTTC. It encodes CASSLTRARSTGQYF. Supplemented by reference TRBV7-6 and TRBJ2-7, the full variable domain reads GAGVSQSPRYKVTKRGQDVALRCDPISGHVSLYWYRQALGQGPEFLTYFNYEAQQDKSGLPNDRFSAERPEGSISTLTIQRTEQRDSAMYRCASSLTRARSTGQYFGPGTRLTVT.

The chain couples TRBV4-1 to TRBJ2-7, with D perhaps matching TRBD2 (5 bases). The germline V gene has CDR1 MGHRA and CDR2 YSYEKL. The CDR3 is 13 residues long. The V gene lost 4 bases and the J gene lost 7 bases, with 14 bases spanning the gap. The CDR3 loop is CASSLGPGGEQYF. For the CDR3, the DNA is TGCGCCAGCAGCCTTGGGCCCGGCGGGGAGCAGTACTTC.

The chain uses TRBV7-8 and TRBJ2-1; 10 bases are shared with TRBD1. Germline lookup yields CDR1 SGHVS and CDR2 FQNEAQ. V was clipped by 5 bases and J by 8 bases; unmatched bases: 9. The CDR3 is 15 amino acids. This chain's CDR3 is CASSPRDRGEYEQFF. The DNA for the CDR3 is TGTGCCAGCAGCCCCCGGGACAGGGGAGAGTATGAGCAGTTCTTC.

This clone appeared a single time. The V gene is TRBV6-5, the J gene TRBJ1-1; D may be TRBD1 (5 bases). Germline V gives CDR1 MNHEY, CDR2 SVGAGI. The CDR3 loop spans 14 amino acids. The V gene lost 0 bases and the J gene lost 8 bases, with 13 bases spanning the gap. The CDR3 DNA is TGTGCCAGCAGTTACTCGAAGGGGCGCGGGGAAGCTTTCTTT. Its protein is CASSYSKGRGEAFF.

The chain recombines TRBV19 with TRBJ2-1; a weak D match, TRBD2 (6 bases). V was clipped by 0 bases and J by 8 bases, with 11 bases between them. The CDR3 runs to 14 residues. The germline gives CDR1 LNHDA, CDR2 SQIVND (reference sequence). The CDR3 is CASSIDRLVHEQFF. CDR3 nucleotide sequence: TGTGCCAGTAGTATAGACCGACTAGTTCATGAGCAGTTCTTC.

The rearrangement uses TRBV30 and TRBJ2-5; D unclear. The ends were cut back, 5 bases at V and 4 bases at J, with 11 bases in the middle. The length of the CDR3 is 12 residues. The germline V gene encodes CDR1 GTSNPN and CDR2 SVGIG (reference sequence). CDR3 protein: CAWGPALETQYF. The CDR3 region has the DNA TGTGCCTGGGGGCCCGCTTTAGAGACCCAGTACTTC.

The chain is built from TRBV19 and TRBJ1-2; no clear D gene. The V and J ends lost 5 bases and 4 bases respectively, with 14 bases between them. CDR1 and CDR2 from the germline V gene are LNHDA and SQIVND (reference sequence). The CDR3 is 14 residues long. CDR3 sequence: CASSFGVYGYGYTF. The CDR3 DNA reads TGTGCCAGTAGTTTCGGGGTTTACGGCTATGGCTACACCTTC.

V usage is TRBV19 and J usage is TRBJ2-5; 8 positions match TRBD1. The germline gives CDR1 LNHDA, CDR2 SQIVND (reference sequence). CDR3 length: 18 amino acids. The V segment lost 5 bases and the J segment 9 bases; nucleotides outside the gene matches: 23. The CDR3 loop is CASSASGTRQRMTGAQYF. DNA for the CDR3: TGTGCCAGTAGTGCCTCCGGGACACGTCAAAGGATGACAGGGGCCCAGTACTTC.

V and J are TRBV19 and TRBJ2-2, with D perhaps matching TRBD1 (6 bases). Germline V CDR1 and CDR2: LNHDA, SQIVND (reference sequence). The CDR3 totals 14 residues. The V gene lost 7 bases and the J gene lost 0 bases, with 9 bases spanning the gap. For the CDR3, the DNA is TGTGCCAGTATAACAGGGCCGAACACCGGGGAGCTGTTTTTT. It translates to CASITGPNTGELFF.

The chain combines TRBV7-3 with TRBJ1-1; TRBD1 aligns across 8 bases. The CDR3 covers 15 residues. V shed 5 bases and J 6 bases; nucleotides not matched to a gene: 11. CDR1 SGHTA and CDR2 FQGTGA come from the germline V gene. The CDR3 DNA reads TGTGCCAGCAGCCGGTCAGGGGGCCCCGGCTCTGAAGCTTTCTTT. Translation: CASSRSGGPGSEAFF. Complete variable domain (other parts from reference TRBV7-3 and TRBJ1-1): GAGVSQTPSNKVTEKGKYVELRCDPISGHTALYWYRQSLGQGPEFLIYFQGTGAADDSGLPNDRFFAVRPEGSVSTLKIQRTERGDSAVYLCASSRSGGPGSEAFFGQGTRLTVV.